The 6 T cell receptor beta chains given below trace back to one sample, sequenced in a study of OX40 agonist ivuxolimab in advanced cancers. Profiling relied on immunoSEQ multiplex PCR, and the TCRdb table lists in-frame clones only, not all of them. The sample lists some 99,000 clones, about 90% occurring once. Sequences were derived from CD4+ or CD8+ T cells sorted from blood, sampled in a trial of the OX40 agonist ivuxolimab. These receptors were taken from an adult with an advanced solid tumor such as melanoma, head and neck, liver or kidney cancer.

CDR3 sequence: CASSSHGETYEQYF. CDR3 DNA: TGTGCCAGCAGTAGTCACGGGGAGACCTACGAGCAGTACTTC. The V call is TRBV27, the J call TRBJ2-7, with D perhaps TRBD2 (5 bases). Trimming stripped 5 bases from V and 2 bases from J, with 13 bases between. The CDR3 extends over 14 amino acids. Germline lookup yields CDR1 MNHEY and CDR2 SMNVEV (reference sequence).

The rearrangement links TRBV5-1 to TRBJ1-1; a possible D gene is TRBD1 (6 bases). This CDR3 comprises 14 residues. Germline-derived CDR1 and CDR2 are SGHRS and YFSETQ. The V end lost 4 bases, the J end lost 0 bases, and 10 bases lay between the germline ends. The CDR3 DNA reads TGCGCCAGCAGCCTACAGGGAGTGAACACTGAAGCTTTCTTT. This translates into CASSLQGVNTEAFF.

CDR3 loop: CASSSTGDNSPLHF. CDR3 DNA: TGTGCCAGCAGCTCGACAGGGGATAATTCACCCCTCCACTTT. The chain carries TRBV7-2 and TRBJ1-6; 8 bases are shared with TRBD1. This CDR3 spans 14 amino acids. V shed 4 bases, J shed 5 bases, and the junction held 1 base outside the gene matches. Germline CDR1 reads SGHTA; CDR2 reads FQGNSA. Full variable domain (remainder filled in from reference TRBV7-2 and TRBJ1-6): GAGVSQSPSNKVTEKGKDVELRCDPISGHTALYWYRQSLGQGLEFLIYFQGNSAPDKSGLPSDRFSAERTGGSVSTLTIQRTQQEDSAVYLCASSSTGDNSPLHFGNGTRLTVT.

This clone was seen only once. The J gene is TRBJ1-2, the V gene TRBV6-1; 7 bases are a match to TRBD1. This CDR3 has 15 amino acids. Germline V gene lookup returns CDR1 MNHNS and CDR2 SASEGT. V shed 0 bases and J 3 bases; nucleotides not matched to a gene: 4. CDR3 loop: CASSEAPTGHYGYTF. The DNA for the CDR3 is TGTGCCAGCAGTGAAGCACCGACAGGGCACTATGGCTACACCTTC.

The chain joins TRBV9 to TRBJ2-3; D gene unclear. The CDR3 extends over 15 amino acids. V shed 3 bases and J shed 1 base, with 12 bases lying between them. Per the germline V gene, CDR1 is SGDLS and CDR2 is YYNGEE. The CDR3 nucleotides are TGTGCCAGCAGCGGTAGTGATGAGGGCACAGATACGCAGTATTTT. Translated, it gives CASSGSDEGTDTQYF.

This clone was seen only a few times. This chain links TRBV7-8 with TRBJ2-3, with 8 bases fitting TRBD2. Germline V lookup: CDR1 SGHVS, CDR2 FQNEAQ. The V and J ends lost 3 bases and 11 bases, in that order; junction bases with no gene match: 7. This CDR3 contains 13 residues. The CDR3 spells CASSLTERERQYF. In nucleotides, the CDR3 is TGTGCCAGCAGCTTGACAGAGCGGGAGAGGCAGTATTTT.